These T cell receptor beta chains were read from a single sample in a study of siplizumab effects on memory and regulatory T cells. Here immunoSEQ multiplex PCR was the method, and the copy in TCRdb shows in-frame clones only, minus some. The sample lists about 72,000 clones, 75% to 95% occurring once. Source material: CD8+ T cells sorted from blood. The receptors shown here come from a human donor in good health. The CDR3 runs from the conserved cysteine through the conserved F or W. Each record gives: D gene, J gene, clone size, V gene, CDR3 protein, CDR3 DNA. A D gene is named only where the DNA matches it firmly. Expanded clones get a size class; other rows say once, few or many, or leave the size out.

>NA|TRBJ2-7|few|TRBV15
CATSRDLGGTLDEQYF
TGTGCCACCAGCAGAGATCTTGGGGGGACCCTCGACGAGCAGTACTTC
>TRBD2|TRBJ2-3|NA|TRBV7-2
CASSLAPSGSNTDTQYF
TGTGCCAGCAGCTTAGCCCCTAGCGGGAGTAACACAGATACGCAGTATTTT
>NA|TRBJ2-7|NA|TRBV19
CASSPSLSYEQYF
TGTGCCAGTAGCCCTTCCCTCTCCTACGAGCAGTACTTC
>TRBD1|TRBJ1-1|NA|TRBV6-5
CASSYGRGFGEAFF
TGTGCCAGCAGTTACGGCAGGGGGTTCGGTGAAGCTTTCTTT
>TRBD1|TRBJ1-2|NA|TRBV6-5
CASAMVDRYGYTF
TGTGCCAGCGCAATGGTGGACAGGTATGGCTACACCTTC
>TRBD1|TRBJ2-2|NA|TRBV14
CASGDSFGPGELFF
TGTGCCAGCGGGGACAGTTTCGGCCCCGGGGAGCTGTTTTTT
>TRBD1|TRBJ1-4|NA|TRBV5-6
CASSATGQGGTNEKLFF
TGTGCCAGCAGCGCCACGGGACAGGGGGGAACTAATGAAAAACTGTTTTTT
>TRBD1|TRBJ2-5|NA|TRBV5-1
CASSTGGPGQETQYF
TGCGCCAGCAGCACAGGGGGCCCCGGTCAAGAGACCCAGTACTTC
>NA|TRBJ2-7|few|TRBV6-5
CASSLMGGSYEQYF
TGTGCCAGCTCTTTAATGGGGGGTTCCTACGAGCAGTACTTC
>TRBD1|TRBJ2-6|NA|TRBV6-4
CASSDPRDRGSGANVLTF
TGTGCCAGCAGTGACCCCAGGGACAGGGGAAGTGGGGCCAACGTCCTGACTTTC
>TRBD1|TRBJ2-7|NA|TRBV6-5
CASSYSSGTGAYEQYF
TGTGCCAGCAGTTACTCCTCCGGGACAGGGGCCTACGAGCAGTACTTC
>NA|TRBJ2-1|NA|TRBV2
CASSAPTPYNEQFF
TGTGCCAGCAGTGCCCCCACTCCCTACAATGAGCAGTTCTTC
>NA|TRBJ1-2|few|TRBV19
CASRSGRIYGYTF
TGTGCCAGTAGATCCGGACGGATCTATGGCTACACCTTC
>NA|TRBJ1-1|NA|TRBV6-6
CASSYEFPVNTEAFF
TGTGCCAGCAGTTACGAGTTCCCGGTGAACACTGAAGCTTTCTTT
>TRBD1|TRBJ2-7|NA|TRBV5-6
CASSWDRSYEQYF
TGTGCCAGCAGCTGGGACAGGAGCTACGAGCAGTACTTC
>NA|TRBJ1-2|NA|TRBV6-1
CASTKRDGYGYTF
TGTGCCAGCACCAAGAGGGACGGCTATGGCTACACCTTC
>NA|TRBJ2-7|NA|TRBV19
CATQQDNSYEQYF
TGTGCCACCCAACAGGATAACTCCTACGAGCAGTACTTC
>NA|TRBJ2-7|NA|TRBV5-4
CASSFGPGREQYF
TGTGCCAGCAGCTTCGGTCCTGGCCGAGAGCAGTACTTC
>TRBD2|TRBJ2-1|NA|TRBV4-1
CASSQDQGLAGYNEQFF
TGCGCCAGCAGCCAAGATCAGGGGCTAGCGGGTTACAATGAGCAGTTCTTC
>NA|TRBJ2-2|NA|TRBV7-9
CASSLIRNPNTGELFF
TGTGCCAGCAGCTTAATCAGGAACCCTAACACCGGGGAGCTGTTTTTT
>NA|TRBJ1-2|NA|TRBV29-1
CSVEGGYGYTF
TGCAGCGTTGAAGGGGGCTATGGCTACACCTTC
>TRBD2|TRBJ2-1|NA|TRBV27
CASNPGTSGSLVWGEQFF
TGTGCCAGCAACCCCGGGACTAGCGGGAGTCTAGTTTGGGGTGAGCAGTTCTTC
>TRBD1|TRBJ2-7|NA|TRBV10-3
CAISDLGGDRGHEQYF
TGTGCCATCAGTGACTTGGGGGGGGACAGGGGCCACGAGCAGTACTTC
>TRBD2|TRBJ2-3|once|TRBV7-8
CASSLVGLAGGQGTQYF
TGTGCCAGCAGCTTAGTCGGACTAGCGGGGGGGCAGGGTACGCAGTATTTT
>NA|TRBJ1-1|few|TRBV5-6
CASSLGGGSTEAFF
TGTGCCAGCAGCTTAGGAGGGGGGAGCACTGAAGCTTTCTTT
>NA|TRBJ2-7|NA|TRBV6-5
CASSSWLTPFEQYF
TGTGCCAGCAGTAGCTGGCTCACCCCCTTCGAGCAGTACTTC
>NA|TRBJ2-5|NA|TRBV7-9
CASSPGTSDRETQYF
TGTGCCAGCAGCCCAGGAACTAGCGACAGGGAGACCCAGTACTTC
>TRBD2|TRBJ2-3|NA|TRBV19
CASSMSGASDTQYF
TGTGCCAGTAGTATGAGCGGGGCCTCAGATACGCAGTATTTT
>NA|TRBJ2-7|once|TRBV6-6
CASSYSTSYEQYF
TGTGCCAGCAGTTACTCGACATCCTACGAGCAGTACTTC
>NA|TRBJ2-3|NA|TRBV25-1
CASSDLTDTQYF
TGTGCCAGCAGTGACTTAACAGATACGCAGTATTTT
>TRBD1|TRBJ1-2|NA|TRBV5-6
CASLPGDRGVTDGYTF
TGTGCCAGCCTGCCCGGGGACAGGGGCGTCACGGATGGCTACACCTTC
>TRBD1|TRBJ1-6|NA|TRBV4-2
CASSAEAGQGNSPLHF
TGTGCCAGCAGCGCCGAGGCGGGACAGGGGAATTCACCCCTCCACTTT
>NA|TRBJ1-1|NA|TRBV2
CASRDLGVNTEAFF
TGTGCCAGCAGGGACCTAGGAGTGAACACTGAAGCTTTCTTT
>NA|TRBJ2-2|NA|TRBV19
CASSPDGGWSGELFF
TGTGCCAGTAGTCCCGATGGAGGGTGGAGCGGGGAGCTGTTTTTT
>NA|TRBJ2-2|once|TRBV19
CATGWTTRGTGELFF
TGTGCCACCGGGTGGACTACCCGTGGCACCGGGGAGCTGTTTTTT
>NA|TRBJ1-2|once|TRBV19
CASSIQSADYGYTF
TGTGCCAGTAGTATTCAGTCGGCAGATTATGGCTACACCTTC
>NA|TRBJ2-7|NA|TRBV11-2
CASSSQGRSGFNEQYF
TGTGCCAGCAGCTCCCAAGGCCGTTCAGGGTTCAACGAGCAGTACTTC
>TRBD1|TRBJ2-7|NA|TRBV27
CASSGTGGPYEQYF
TGTGCCAGCAGTGGGACAGGTGGGCCCTACGAGCAGTACTTC
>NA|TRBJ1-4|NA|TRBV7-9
CASSLERGGFEKLFF
TGTGCCAGCAGCTTAGAAAGGGGCGGATTTGAAAAACTGTTTTTT
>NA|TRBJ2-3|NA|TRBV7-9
CASRSDVYTDTQYF
TGTGCCAGCAGGAGTGACGTTTATACAGATACGCAGTATTTT
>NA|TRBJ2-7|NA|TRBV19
CASSSPGAIYEQYF
TGTGCCAGTAGTTCTCCAGGGGCCATCTACGAGCAGTACTTC
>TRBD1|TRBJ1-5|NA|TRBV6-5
CASSYGGGGQPQHF
TGTGCCAGCAGTTACGGAGGGGGCGGTCAGCCCCAGCATTTT
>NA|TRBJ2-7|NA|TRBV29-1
CSVWNHYEQYF
TGCAGCGTCTGGAACCACTACGAGCAGTACTTC
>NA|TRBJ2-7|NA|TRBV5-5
CASSLGVGEQYF
TGTGCCAGCAGCTTGGGGGTCGGCGAGCAGTACTTC
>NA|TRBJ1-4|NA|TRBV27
CASRGSGATNEKLFF
TGTGCCAGCAGGGGGTCCGGTGCAACTAATGAAAAACTGTTTTTT
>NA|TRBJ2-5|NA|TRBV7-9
CASKALPETQYF
TGTGCCAGCAAGGCGCTCCCGGAGACCCAGTACTTC
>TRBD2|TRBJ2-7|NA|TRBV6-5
CASSSAGGYEQYF
TGTGCCAGCAGTTCCGCGGGAGGCTACGAGCAGTACTTC
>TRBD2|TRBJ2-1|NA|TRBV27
CASSFPGGDPYNEQFF
TGTGCCAGCAGTTTCCCCGGGGGGGATCCCTACAATGAGCAGTTCTTC
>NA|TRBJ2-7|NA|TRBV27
CASSRDTTYEQYF
TGTGCCAGCAGCCGTGACACAACCTACGAGCAGTACTTC